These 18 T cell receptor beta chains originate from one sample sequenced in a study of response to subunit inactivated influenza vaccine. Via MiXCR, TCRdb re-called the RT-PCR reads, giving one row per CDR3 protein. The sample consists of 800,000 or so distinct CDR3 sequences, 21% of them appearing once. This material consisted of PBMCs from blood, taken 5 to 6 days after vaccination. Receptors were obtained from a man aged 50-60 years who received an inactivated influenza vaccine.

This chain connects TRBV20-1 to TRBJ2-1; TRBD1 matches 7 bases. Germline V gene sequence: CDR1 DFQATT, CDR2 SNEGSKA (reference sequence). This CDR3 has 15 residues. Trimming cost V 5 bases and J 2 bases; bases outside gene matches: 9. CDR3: CSASRPGQTYNEQFF. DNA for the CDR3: TGCAGTGCTTCTCGTCCGGGACAGACCTACAATGAGCAGTTCTTC.

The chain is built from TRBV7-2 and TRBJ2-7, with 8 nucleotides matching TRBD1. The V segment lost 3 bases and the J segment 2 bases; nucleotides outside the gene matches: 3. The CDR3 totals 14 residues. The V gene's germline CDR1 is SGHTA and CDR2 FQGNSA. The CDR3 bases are TGTGCCAGCAGCTTTGGGGACAGGCCCTACGAGCAGTACTTC. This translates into CASSFGDRPYEQYF.

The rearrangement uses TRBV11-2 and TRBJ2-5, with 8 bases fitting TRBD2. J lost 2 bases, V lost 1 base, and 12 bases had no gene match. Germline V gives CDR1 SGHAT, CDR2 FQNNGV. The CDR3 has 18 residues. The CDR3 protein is CASSLGGGLAGRQETQYF. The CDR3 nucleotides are TGTGCCAGCAGCTTAGGGGGCGGACTAGCCGGAAGACAAGAGACCCAGTACTTC.

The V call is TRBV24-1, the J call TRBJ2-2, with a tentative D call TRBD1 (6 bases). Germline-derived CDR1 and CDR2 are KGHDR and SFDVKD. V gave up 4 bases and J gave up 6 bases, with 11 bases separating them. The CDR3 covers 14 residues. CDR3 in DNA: TGTGCCACCAGTGACTTTACAGGGTCCGGGGAGCTGTTTTTT. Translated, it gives CATSDFTGSGELFF.

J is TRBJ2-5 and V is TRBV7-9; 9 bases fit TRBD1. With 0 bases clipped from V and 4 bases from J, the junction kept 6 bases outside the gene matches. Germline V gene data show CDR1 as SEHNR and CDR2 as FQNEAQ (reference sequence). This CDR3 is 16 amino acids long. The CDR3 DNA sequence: TGTGCCAGCAGCTTAGCCTCGGGACAGGGACGAGAGACCCAGTACTTC. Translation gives CASSLASGQGRETQYF.

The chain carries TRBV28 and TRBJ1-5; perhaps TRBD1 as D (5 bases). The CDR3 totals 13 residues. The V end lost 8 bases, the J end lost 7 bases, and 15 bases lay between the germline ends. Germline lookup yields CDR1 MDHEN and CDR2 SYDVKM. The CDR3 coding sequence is TGTGCCAGCCACGGAAAGGGGAGGCAGCCCCAGCATTTT. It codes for CASHGKGRQPQHF.

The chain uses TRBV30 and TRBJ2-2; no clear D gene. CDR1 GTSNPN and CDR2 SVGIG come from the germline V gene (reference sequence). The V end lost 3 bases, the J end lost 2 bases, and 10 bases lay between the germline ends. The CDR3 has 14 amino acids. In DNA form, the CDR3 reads TGTGCCTGGAGGGGTAGAGCTAACACCGGGGAGCTGTTTTTT. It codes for CAWRGRANTGELFF.

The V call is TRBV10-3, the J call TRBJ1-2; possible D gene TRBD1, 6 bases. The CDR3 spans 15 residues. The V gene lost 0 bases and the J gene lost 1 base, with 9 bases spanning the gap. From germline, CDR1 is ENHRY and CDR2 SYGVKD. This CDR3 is CAISESNRVNYGYTF. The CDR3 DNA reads TGTGCCATCAGTGAGTCAAACAGGGTTAACTATGGCTACACCTTC.

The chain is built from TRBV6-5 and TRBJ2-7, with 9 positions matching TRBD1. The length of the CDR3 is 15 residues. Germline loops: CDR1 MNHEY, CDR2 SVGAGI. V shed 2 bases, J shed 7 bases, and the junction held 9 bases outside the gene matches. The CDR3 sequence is CASSYPGQGSREQYF. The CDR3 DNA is TGTGCCAGCAGTTACCCAGGACAGGGGAGTAGAGAGCAGTACTTC.

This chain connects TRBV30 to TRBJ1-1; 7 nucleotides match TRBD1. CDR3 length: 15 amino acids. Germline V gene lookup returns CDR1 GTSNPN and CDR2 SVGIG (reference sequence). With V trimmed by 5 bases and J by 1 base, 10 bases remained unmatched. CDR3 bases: TGTGCCTGGGCGAAACAGGGGTTGGGGAACACTGAAGCTTTCTTT. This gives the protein CAWAKQGLGNTEAFF. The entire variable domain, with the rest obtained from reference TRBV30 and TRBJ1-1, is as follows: SQTIHQWPATLVQPVGSPLSLECTVEGTSNPNLYWYRQAAGRGLQLLFYSVGIGQISSEVPQNLSASRPQDRQFILSSKKLLLSDSGFYLCAWAKQGLGNTEAFFGQGTRLTVV.

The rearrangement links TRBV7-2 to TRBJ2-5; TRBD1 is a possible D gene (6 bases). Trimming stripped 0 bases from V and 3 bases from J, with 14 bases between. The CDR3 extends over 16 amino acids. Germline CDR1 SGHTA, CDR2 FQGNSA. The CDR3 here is CASSLAARGLKETQYF. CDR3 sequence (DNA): TGTGCCAGCAGCTTAGCCGCCAGGGGTCTAAAAGAGACCCAGTACTTC. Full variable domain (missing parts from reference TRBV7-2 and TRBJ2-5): GAGVSQSPSNKVTEKGKDVELRCDPISGHTALYWYRQSLGQGLEFLIYFQGNSAPDKSGLPSDRFSAERTGGSVSTLTIQRTQQEDSAVYLCASSLAARGLKETQYFGPGTRLLVL.

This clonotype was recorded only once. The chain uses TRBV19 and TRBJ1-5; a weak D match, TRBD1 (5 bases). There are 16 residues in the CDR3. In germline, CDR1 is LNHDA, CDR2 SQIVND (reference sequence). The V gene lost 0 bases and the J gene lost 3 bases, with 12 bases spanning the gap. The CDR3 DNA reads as TGTGCCAGTAGTATAGAGGGTAAGGGGTACAATCAGCCCCAGCATTTT. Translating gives CASSIEGKGYNQPQHF. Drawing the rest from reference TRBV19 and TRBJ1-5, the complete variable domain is DGGITQSPKYLFRKEGQNVTLSCEQNLNHDAMYWYRQDPGQGLRLIYYSQIVNDFQKGDIAEGYSVSREKKESFPLTVTSAQKNPTAFYLCASSIEGKGYNQPQHFGDGTRLSIL.

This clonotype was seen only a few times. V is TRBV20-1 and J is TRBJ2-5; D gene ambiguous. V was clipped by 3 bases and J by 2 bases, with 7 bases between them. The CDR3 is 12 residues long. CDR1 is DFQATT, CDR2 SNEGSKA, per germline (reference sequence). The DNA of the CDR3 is TGCAGTGCTAGTTTTCAGCAAGAGACCCAGTACTTC. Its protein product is CSASFQQETQYF.

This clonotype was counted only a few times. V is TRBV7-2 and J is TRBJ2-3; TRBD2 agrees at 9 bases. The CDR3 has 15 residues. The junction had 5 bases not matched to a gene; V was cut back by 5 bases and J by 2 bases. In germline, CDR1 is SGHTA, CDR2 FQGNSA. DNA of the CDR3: TGTGCCAGCAGCCCGATAGCGGGGGCCACAGATACGCAGTATTTT. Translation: CASSPIAGATDTQYF.

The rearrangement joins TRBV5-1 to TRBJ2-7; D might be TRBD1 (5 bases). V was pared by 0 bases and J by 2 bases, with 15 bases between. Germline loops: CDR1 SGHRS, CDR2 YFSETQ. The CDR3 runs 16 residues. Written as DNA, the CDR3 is TGCGCCAGCAGCTTGGAGGGCGGCAGGGTTACCTACGAGCAGTACTTC. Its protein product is CASSLEGGRVTYEQYF.

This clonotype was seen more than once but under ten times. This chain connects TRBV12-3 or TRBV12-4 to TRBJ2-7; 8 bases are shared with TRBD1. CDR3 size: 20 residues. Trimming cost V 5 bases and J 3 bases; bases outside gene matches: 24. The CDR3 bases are TGTGCCAGCAGTCCGCCCCCCGGCCAGGGGGCCTCTTGGGTCCTCTACGAGCAGTACTTC. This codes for CASSPPPGQGASWVLYEQYF.

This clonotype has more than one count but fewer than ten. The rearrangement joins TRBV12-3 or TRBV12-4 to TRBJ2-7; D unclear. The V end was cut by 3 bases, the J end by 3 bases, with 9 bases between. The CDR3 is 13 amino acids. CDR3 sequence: CASSFLRYYEQYF. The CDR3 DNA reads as TGTGCCAGCAGTTTTCTGAGGTACTACGAGCAGTACTTC.

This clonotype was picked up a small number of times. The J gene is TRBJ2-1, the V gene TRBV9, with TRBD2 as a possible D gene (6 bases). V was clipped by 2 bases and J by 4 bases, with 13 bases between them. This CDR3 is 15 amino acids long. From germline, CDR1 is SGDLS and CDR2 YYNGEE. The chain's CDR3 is CASSVSGVTYNEQFF. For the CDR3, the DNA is TGTGCCAGCAGCGTTAGCGGAGTTACTTACAATGAGCAGTTCTTC.